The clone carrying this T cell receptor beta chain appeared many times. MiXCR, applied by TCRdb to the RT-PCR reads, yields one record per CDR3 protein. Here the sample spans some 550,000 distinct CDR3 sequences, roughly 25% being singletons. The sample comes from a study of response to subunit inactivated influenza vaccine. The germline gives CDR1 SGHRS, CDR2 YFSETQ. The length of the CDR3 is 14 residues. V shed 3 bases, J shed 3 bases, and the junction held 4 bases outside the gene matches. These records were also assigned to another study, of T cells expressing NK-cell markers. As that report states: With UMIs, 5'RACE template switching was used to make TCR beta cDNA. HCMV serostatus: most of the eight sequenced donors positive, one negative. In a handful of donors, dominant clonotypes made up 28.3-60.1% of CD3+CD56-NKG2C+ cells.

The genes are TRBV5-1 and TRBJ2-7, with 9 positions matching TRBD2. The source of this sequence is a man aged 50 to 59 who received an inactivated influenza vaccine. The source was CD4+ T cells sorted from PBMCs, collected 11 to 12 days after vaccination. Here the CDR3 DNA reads TGCGCCAGCAGCTGGAGTAGCGGGAGCTACGAGCAGTACTTC. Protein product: CASSWSSGSYEQYF.